The 27 T cell receptor beta chains below come from one sample, sequenced in a study of blood T cell repertoires in COVID-19. Measured with immunoSEQ multiplex PCR; TCRdb has only the in-frame clones, and not every one. The table records about 330,000 clones, about 87% of them present only once. The specimen was PBMCs or T cells enriched from blood (not recorded which). Receptors were obtained from a man younger than 40 who had recovered from COVID-19.

The rearrangement joins TRBV3-1 (or the pseudogene TRBV3-2) to TRBJ1-4; perhaps TRBD1 as D (6 bases). This CDR3 is 17 amino acids long. In germline, CDR1 is LGHDT, CDR2 YNNKEL (reference sequence). V shed 5 bases and J shed 0 bases, with 16 bases lying between them. CDR3 sequence: CASSSDPGHTTNEKLFF. CDR3 in DNA: TGTGCCAGCAGCTCCGATCCGGGACACACAACTAATGAAAAACTGTTTTTT.

The chain combines TRBV9 with TRBJ1-5; D gene uncertain. Looked up from germline, CDR1 is SGDLS and CDR2 is YYNGEE. Trimming left V 3 bases short and J 4 bases short, with 20 bases between. The CDR3 contains 17 residues. CDR3 bases: TGTGCCAGCAGCGCTATAGGCGAGGCAGCCGAAAATCAGCCCCAGCATTTT. It encodes CASSAIGEAAENQPQHF.

The V gene is TRBV27, the J gene TRBJ1-2; D unclear. The germline V gene has CDR1 MNHEY and CDR2 SMNVEV (reference sequence). The CDR3 runs 13 residues. The ends were cut back, 6 bases at V and 4 bases at J, with 12 bases in the middle. The CDR3 loop is CASSVGPGYGYTF. CDR3 DNA: TGTGCCAGCAGCGTGGGTCCAGGCTATGGCTACACCTTC.

This clone appeared a single time. This chain connects TRBV3-1 (or the pseudogene TRBV3-2) to TRBJ2-6, with 8 positions matching TRBD1. With 4 bases clipped from V and 1 base from J, the junction kept 6 bases outside the gene matches. This CDR3 contains 17 residues. Per germline, CDR1 LGHDT and CDR2 YNNKEL (reference sequence). The CDR3 loop is CASSRGQGGSGANVLTF. DNA of the CDR3: TGTGCCAGCAGCCGCGGACAGGGTGGATCTGGGGCCAACGTCCTGACTTTC.

This clone appeared a single time. The V and J genes are TRBV7-9 and TRBJ1-1; D uncertain. Looked up from germline, CDR1 is SEHNR and CDR2 is FQNEAQ (reference sequence). V shed 2 bases and J shed 4 bases, with 8 bases lying between them. This CDR3 is 13 amino acids long. The CDR3 DNA is TGTGCCAGCAGCTTATTCGGCGGCACTGAAGCTTTCTTT. Translated, it gives CASSLFGGTEAFF.

V usage is TRBV9 and J usage is TRBJ2-5, with 7 nucleotides matching TRBD1. Germline V gene lookup returns CDR1 SGDLS and CDR2 YYNGEE. The CDR3 is 14 amino acids. V trimming: 1 base; J trimming: 4 bases; junction bases outside the gene matches: 4. For the CDR3, the DNA is TGTGCCAGCAGCGTAAGGGGGCTGGGAGAGACCCAGTACTTC. The encoded protein is CASSVRGLGETQYF.

The chain links TRBV6-5 to TRBJ2-3, with 10 nucleotides matching TRBD2. This CDR3 is 15 amino acids long. V lost 7 bases and J lost 0; bases outside the gene matches: 4. Germline CDR1 MNHEY, CDR2 SVGAGI. The CDR3 loop is CASISGGASTDTQYF. CDR3 nucleotides: TGTGCCAGCATAAGCGGGGGGGCCAGCACAGATACGCAGTATTTT.

The chain recombines TRBV27 with TRBJ2-4; D might be TRBD1 (5 bases). The ends were cut back, 6 bases at V and 7 bases at J, with 13 bases in the middle. CDR1 and CDR2 from the germline V gene are MNHEY and SMNVEV (reference sequence). CDR3 length: 13 residues. DNA for the CDR3: TGTGCCAGCAGGATGCAGGGTTCGAACATTCAGTACTTC. Its translation: CASRMQGSNIQYF.

This clone was seen more than once but under ten times. This chain uses TRBV3-1 (or the pseudogene TRBV3-2) with TRBJ1-2; D gene unclear. The CDR3 sequence is 11 residues long. Trimming cost V 1 base and J 8 bases, with 5 bases left between them. The germline CDR1 and CDR2 sequences are LGHDT and YNNKEL (reference sequence). For the CDR3, the DNA is TGTGCCAGCAGCCAAGGTGGCGGCTACACCTTC. Translating gives CASSQGGGYTF.

CDR3 DNA: TGTGCCAGCAGCTTGGTACTAGCGGGGGGGAGTTACAATGAGCAGTTCTTC. Protein: CASSLVLAGGSYNEQFF. The chain has TRBV5-6 and TRBJ2-1, with 13 bases lining up with TRBD2. Trimming at V came to 0 bases and at J to 4 bases, leaving 4 bases not matched to a gene. The CDR3 length is 17 residues. CDR1 SGHDT and CDR2 YYEEEE come from the germline V gene. Drawing the rest from reference TRBV5-6 and TRBJ2-1, the complete variable domain is DAGVTQSPTHLIKTRGQQVTLRCSPKSGHDTVSWYQQALGQGPQFIFQYYEEEERQRGNFPDRFSGHQFPNYSSELNVNALLLGDSALYLCASSLVLAGGSYNEQFFGPGTRLTVL.

As DNA, the CDR3 is TGTGCCAGCAGTGACCTGAGGGACAGGGGAAGGGAGCAGTACTTC. This codes for CASSDLRDRGREQYF. The chain combines TRBV25-1 with TRBJ2-7, with 10 bases that match TRBD1. The CDR3 covers 15 residues. Germline assignment: CDR1 MGHDK and CDR2 SYGVNS. J lost 7 bases, V lost 3 bases, and 9 bases had no gene match.

The chain couples TRBV6-5 to TRBJ1-2; D is unresolved. Germline V gives CDR1 MNHEY, CDR2 SVGAGI. V shed 8 bases and J shed 1 base, with 11 bases lying between them. The length of the CDR3 is 13 residues. CDR3 sequence: CASVVQLNYGYTF. The DNA for the CDR3 is TGTGCCAGCGTGGTACAGCTTAACTATGGCTACACCTTC.

V and J are TRBV9 and TRBJ1-6, with unresolved D. V gave up 3 bases and J gave up 7 bases, with 11 bases separating them. Germline V gene sequence: CDR1 SGDLS, CDR2 YYNGEE. This CDR3 comprises 14 residues. The CDR3 protein is CASSGEGANSPLHF. The CDR3 DNA is TGTGCCAGCAGCGGGGAGGGCGCGAATTCACCCCTCCACTTT.

The chain recombines TRBV5-1 with TRBJ2-7; maybe TRBD2 (6 bases). The V end was cut by 5 bases, the J end by 2 bases, with 14 bases between. Germline V CDR1 and CDR2: SGHRS, YFSETQ. The CDR3 has 14 amino acids. CDR3: CASRTGPGAYEQYF. CDR3 DNA sequence: TGCGCCAGCAGAACTGGACCGGGGGCCTACGAGCAGTACTTC. The variable domain in full, with the rest retrieved from reference TRBV5-1 and TRBJ2-7, is KAGVTQTPRYLIKTRGQQVTLSCSPISGHRSVSWYQQTPGQGLQFLFEYFSETQRNKGNFPGRFSGRQFSNSRSEMNVSTLELGDSALYLCASRTGPGAYEQYFGPGTRLTVT.

The chain combines TRBV7-9 with TRBJ1-1; weak D call: TRBD1 (6 bases). Germline CDR1 SEHNR, CDR2 FQNEAQ (reference sequence). V lost 4 bases and J lost 4, with 25 bases in between. The CDR3 runs to 18 residues. CDR3 region: CASSSWPRLGGHGTEAFF. CDR3 bases: TGTGCCAGCAGCTCGTGGCCCAGGCTCGGGGGGCACGGCACTGAAGCTTTCTTT.

This chain connects TRBV12-3 or TRBV12-4 to TRBJ1-2, with D possibly matching TRBD1 (5 bases). With 4 bases removed from V and 7 bases from J, the gap between germline ends came to 10 bases. This CDR3 region has 12 residues. The CDR3 coding sequence is TGTGCCAGCAGTTCGCAGGGTCCTGGCTACACCTTC. It yields the protein CASSSQGPGYTF.

The chain carries TRBV30 and TRBJ1-1; D is possibly TRBD1 (6 bases). The CDR3 is 12 residues long. V lost 8 bases, J lost 4 bases, and 14 bases lay in between. From germline, CDR1 is GTSNPN and CDR2 SVGIG (reference sequence). The CDR3 coding sequence is TGTGCCATCGTTAGGGGGGGCACTGAAGCTTTCTTT. Encoded protein: CAIVRGGTEAFF.

The chain recombines TRBV30 with TRBJ1-1; possibly TRBD1 for D (5 bases). The CDR3 consists of 13 residues. CDR1 is GTSNPN and CDR2 is SVGIG in the germline V gene (reference sequence). V was cut by 0 bases and J by 5 bases, with 10 bases left in between. In DNA form, the CDR3 reads TGTGCCTGGAGTGTAACGACAGAGACTGAAGCTTTCTTT. This translates into CAWSVTTETEAFF. Complete variable domain (other parts from reference TRBV30 and TRBJ1-1): SQTIHQWPATLVQPVGSPLSLECTVEGTSNPNLYWYRQAAGRGLQLLFYSVGIGQISSEVPQNLSASRPQDRQFILSSKKLLLSDSGFYLCAWSVTTETEAFFGQGTRLTVV.

This chain links TRBV28 with TRBJ2-5; possibly TRBD1 for D (6 bases). V dropped 3 bases and J dropped 3 bases, with 14 bases sitting between them. Looked up from germline, CDR1 is MDHEN and CDR2 is SYDVKM. This CDR3 has 15 amino acids. The CDR3 loop is CASSFQGFTKETQYF. DNA for the CDR3: TGTGCCAGCAGTTTTCAGGGGTTTACCAAAGAGACCCAGTACTTC. Full variable domain (remainder filled in from reference TRBV28 and TRBJ2-5): DVKVTQSSRYLVKRTGEKVFLECVQDMDHENMFWYRQDPGLGLRLIYFSYDVKMKEKGDIPEGYSVSREKKERFSLILESASTNQTSMYLCASSFQGFTKETQYFGPGTRLLVL.

The J gene is TRBJ2-7, the V gene TRBV6-2 or TRBV6-3; 8 nucleotides match TRBD1. Germline lookup yields CDR1 MNHEY and CDR2 SVGEGT. V trimming: 6 bases; J trimming: 7 bases; junction bases outside the gene matches: 14. This CDR3 is 15 amino acids long. The CDR3 reads CASSITGGKYEEQYF. CDR3 DNA: TGTGCCAGCAGCATTACAGGGGGTAAATACGAGGAGCAGTACTTC.

V and J are TRBV5-1 and TRBJ1-1; D is possibly TRBD1 (6 bases). V was clipped by 4 bases and J by 3 bases, with 10 bases between them. The CDR3 totals 13 residues. The germline V gene has CDR1 SGHRS and CDR2 YFSETQ. The CDR3 bases are TGCGCCAGCAGCGAAAACAGGGACACTGAAGCTTTCTTT. It encodes CASSENRDTEAFF.

This clone has just one count. V usage is TRBV2 and J usage is TRBJ1-5, with 9 bases fitting TRBD1. The CDR3 length is 16 residues. Per the germline V gene, CDR1 is SNHLY and CDR2 is FYNNEI. V lost 3 bases to trimming and J lost 1 base; unmatched junction nucleotides: 4. The CDR3 loop reads CASSEGTGRSNQPQHF. Written as DNA, the CDR3 is TGTGCCAGCAGTGAGGGGACAGGGCGCAGCAATCAGCCCCAGCATTTT.

The chain uses TRBV12-3 or TRBV12-4 and TRBJ1-5; the D gene is possibly TRBD1 (5 bases). With 0 bases removed from V and 10 bases from J, the gap between germline ends came to 10 bases. The length of the CDR3 is 13 residues. CDR3: CASSLAGAEPQHF. Here the CDR3 DNA reads TGTGCCAGCAGTTTAGCAGGGGCGGAACCCCAGCATTTT.

The V and J genes are TRBV7-9 and TRBJ1-2, with 9 bases that match TRBD1. This CDR3 has 18 residues. With V trimmed by 2 bases and J by 5 bases, 15 bases remained unmatched. Germline V gene lookup returns CDR1 SEHNR and CDR2 FQNEAQ (reference sequence). The CDR3 reads CASSLRASGTGSPYGYTF. The CDR3 DNA sequence: TGTGCCAGCAGCTTACGTGCCTCCGGGACAGGGAGCCCATATGGCTACACCTTC.

The chain employs TRBV19 and TRBJ1-5; 7 nucleotides align to TRBD1. V dropped 3 bases and J dropped 7; count of bases not matched to a gene: 3. CDR1 LNHDA and CDR2 SQIVND come from the germline V gene (reference sequence). This CDR3 spans 13 amino acids. The CDR3 region is CASSMQGQQPQHF. The CDR3 DNA reads TGTGCCAGTAGTATGCAGGGACAGCAGCCCCAGCATTTT. The whole variable domain, filled in from reference TRBV19 and TRBJ1-5, reads DGGITQSPKYLFRKEGQNVTLSCEQNLNHDAMYWYRQDPGQGLRLIYYSQIVNDFQKGDIAEGYSVSREKKESFPLTVTSAQKNPTAFYLCASSMQGQQPQHFGDGTRLSIL.

V usage is TRBV19 and J usage is TRBJ2-1, with D uncertain. The germline gives CDR1 LNHDA, CDR2 SQIVND (reference sequence). The CDR3 runs 16 residues. V lost 7 bases to trimming and J lost 2 bases, with 18 bases between them. The CDR3 is CASTTFGSSTYNEQFF. The CDR3 DNA follows: TGTGCCAGTACCACCTTCGGGTCAAGTACCTACAATGAGCAGTTCTTC.

This chain joins TRBV5-1 and TRBJ2-3; a possible D gene is TRBD2 (6 bases). This CDR3 has 15 residues. The V gene's germline CDR1 is SGHRS and CDR2 YFSETQ. Trimming stripped 2 bases from V and 0 bases from J, with 10 bases between. The CDR3 sequence is CASSFLAGSTDTQYF. CDR3 nucleotides: TGCGCCAGCAGCTTCTTGGCGGGGAGCACAGATACGCAGTATTTT.